These T cell receptor beta chains were read from a single sample in a study of a mutant IDH1 vaccine in newly diagnosed glioma. Their antigens are not known. Clones were sequenced by immunoSEQ multiplex PCR, and TCRdb holds only the in-frame ones, with some missing. Here the sample spans 41,000 or so clones, 85% to 90% being singletons. The specimen comprised PBMCs, sampled from a glioma patient whose treatment included an IDH1 peptide vaccine. These receptors all stem from a man in his forties with glioma. Each CDR3 is given with its conserved first and last residue.

j_gene: TRBJ2-3
v_gene: TRBV2
CDR3aa: CASSGDLGDTQYF

j_gene: TRBJ1-1
v_gene: TRBV11-3
CDR3aa: CASSGGTALDAFF

j_gene: TRBJ1-6
v_gene: TRBV11-2
CDR3aa: CASSFKGSYNSPLHF

j_gene: TRBJ1-1
v_gene: TRBV6-1
CDR3aa: CASSEVLGNTEAFF

j_gene: TRBJ2-1
v_gene: TRBV19
CDR3aa: CASSISASGRGNEQFF

j_gene: TRBJ2-3
v_gene: TRBV27
CDR3aa: CASSLGGLAGVGRTDTQYF

j_gene: TRBJ1-4
v_gene: TRBV19
CDR3aa: CASSIKGTRKLFF

j_gene: TRBJ2-5
v_gene: TRBV12-5
CDR3aa: CASGLVLGLAEEVTQYF

j_gene: TRBJ2-6
v_gene: TRBV9
CDR3aa: CASSVLGTSSGANVLTF

j_gene: TRBJ1-2
v_gene: TRBV28
CDR3aa: CASTSGVTGTYYGYTF

j_gene: TRBJ2-1
v_gene: TRBV19
CDR3aa: CASSTKLGQGEQFF

j_gene: TRBJ2-5
v_gene: TRBV2
CDR3aa: CASSRHSAGETQYF

j_gene: TRBJ2-3
v_gene: TRBV10-3
CDR3aa: CAIRKEEGIDTQYF

j_gene: TRBJ2-3
v_gene: TRBV14
CDR3aa: CASSQELFLPQYF

j_gene: TRBJ1-3
v_gene: TRBV9
CDR3aa: CASSPREDTGNTIYF

j_gene: TRBJ2-1
v_gene: TRBV19
CDR3aa: CASSSQRGRGEQFF

j_gene: TRBJ2-1
v_gene: TRBV7-2
CDR3aa: CASSPRGRGASYNEQFF

j_gene: TRBJ1-2
v_gene: TRBV9
CDR3aa: CASSGNYGYTF

j_gene: TRBJ2-4
v_gene: TRBV2
CDR3aa: CASSDGGGTLAKNIQYF

j_gene: TRBJ1-6
v_gene: TRBV29-1
CDR3aa: CSVGQGNNSPLHF

j_gene: TRBJ2-7
v_gene: TRBV4-3
CDR3aa: CASSHDPPGQGLDEQYF

j_gene: TRBJ2-7
v_gene: TRBV6-5
CDR3aa: CASSYRETYEQYF

j_gene: TRBJ2-2
v_gene: TRBV27
CDR3aa: CASSFDYRAGTGELFF

j_gene: TRBJ2-7
v_gene: TRBV18
CDR3aa: CASSLQGSTSYEQYF

j_gene: TRBJ1-1
v_gene: TRBV5-4
CDR3aa: CASSRENTGGHTEAFF

j_gene: TRBJ1-1
v_gene: TRBV5-1
CDR3aa: CASSQEGQLMNTEAFF

j_gene: TRBJ2-2
v_gene: TRBV2
CDR3aa: CASTGTQTGELFF

j_gene: TRBJ2-7
v_gene: TRBV6-1
CDR3aa: CASSEKEGTGGYEQYF

j_gene: TRBJ1-6
v_gene: TRBV5-1
CDR3aa: CASSEQTGNSPLHF

j_gene: TRBJ1-1
v_gene: TRBV5-4
CDR3aa: CASSRATGVNTEAFF

j_gene: TRBJ1-2
v_gene: TRBV9
CDR3aa: CASNRSGRHDYTF

j_gene: TRBJ2-2
v_gene: TRBV12-5
CDR3aa: CASGLVTGRNTGELFF

j_gene: TRBJ2-6
v_gene: TRBV28
CDR3aa: CASSLDGLSGANVLTF

j_gene: TRBJ2-3
v_gene: TRBV25-1
CDR3aa: CASSGPGVVNTDTQYF

j_gene: TRBJ2-2
v_gene: TRBV11-2
CDR3aa: CASSGRLAPYTGELFF

j_gene: TRBJ2-7
v_gene: TRBV6-1
CDR3aa: CASSPGLALYEQYF

j_gene: TRBJ2-3
v_gene: TRBV29-1
CDR3aa: CSVGGRPGGGADTQYF

j_gene: TRBJ2-7
v_gene: TRBV18
CDR3aa: CASSVRQGTARDEQYF

j_gene: TRBJ2-2
v_gene: TRBV11-2
CDR3aa: CASSLVTATGGELFF

j_gene: TRBJ2-1
v_gene: TRBV28
CDR3aa: CASKTAGSYNEQFF

j_gene: TRBJ2-5
v_gene: TRBV5-4
CDR3aa: CASSLKLAQETQYF

j_gene: TRBJ2-3
v_gene: TRBV5-1
CDR3aa: CASSTIAGVDTQYF

j_gene: TRBJ2-4
v_gene: TRBV28
CDR3aa: CASSPGQGQPLAKNIQYF

j_gene: TRBJ2-1
v_gene: TRBV6-5
CDR3aa: CASSYPGVSYNEQFF

j_gene: TRBJ1-2
v_gene: TRBV5-1
CDR3aa: CASSLGSEDGYTF

j_gene: TRBJ2-5
v_gene: TRBV5-4
CDR3aa: CASSPTGGVRETQYF

j_gene: TRBJ1-5
v_gene: TRBV2
CDR3aa: CASTSWRRDNQPQHF

j_gene: TRBJ1-4
v_gene: TRBV5-5
CDR3aa: CASSLSPDRNEKLFF